These T cell receptor beta chains were read from a single sample in a study of T cell responses to AZD1222 COVID-19 vaccine. Assay used: immunoSEQ multiplex PCR; TCRdb lists only in-frame clones, some missing. The table lists 85,000 to 110,000 clones, 91% of them singletons, with under 60% in the top ten. This sample comprised peripheral blood, obtained on day 0 of AZD1222 vaccination. These receptor sequences come from an adult in good health. Both conserved end residues are part of each CDR3. The D gene is left open where the match is weak. A row's size may be missing; if present it is once, few, many or a size class.

NA,TRBV2,NA,TRBJ1-1,TGTGCCAGCTGTGTTTTGGGGAGCACTGAAGCTTTCTTT,CASCVLGSTEAFF
NA,TRBV6-5,NA,TRBJ1-2,TGTGCCAGCAGACCTTCGTCCAGGGTTAGCTATGGCTACACCTTC,CASRPSSRVSYGYTF
once,TRBV10-3,TRBD1,TRBJ1-5,TGTGCCATCAGCGAGACAGGGGGATGGCAGCCCCAGCATTTT,CAISETGGWQPQHF
NA,TRBV18,TRBD1,TRBJ1-1,TGTGCCAGCTCACCATACCCGGGACAGGGTGTAGCTTTCTTT,CASSPYPGQGVAFF
NA,TRBV7-2,NA,TRBJ2-3,TGTGCCAGCAGCCAAGGGTTCGCAGGTGCCACAGATACGCAGTATTTT,CASSQGFAGATDTQYF
NA,TRBV2,TRBD1,TRBJ2-7,TGTGCCAGCAGCACAGACAGGGGGGACTACGAGCAGTACTTC,CASSTDRGDYEQYF
NA,TRBV18,NA,TRBJ1-4,TGTGCCAGCTCACGGGAACCGGGGCCCGAAAAACTGTTTTTT,CASSREPGPEKLFF
NA,TRBV7-8,TRBD1,TRBJ1-4,TGTGCCAGCAGGATGGACAGGGTCGGCGAAAAACTGTTTTTT,CASRMDRVGEKLFF
NA,TRBV2,NA,TRBJ2-7,TGTGCCAGCAAGGTCGCTTGGGTCTACGAGCAGTACTTC,CASKVAWVYEQYF
NA,TRBV5-4,TRBD1,TRBJ2-5,TGTGCCAGCAGCTTGGACAGGGGCCTCCAAGAGACCCAGTACTTC,CASSLDRGLQETQYF
NA,TRBV6-5,TRBD2,TRBJ2-2,TGTGCCAGCCGGGAGGATAGATACACCGGGGAGCTGTTTTTT,CASREDRYTGELFF
once,TRBV18,NA,TRBJ1-1,TGTGCCAGCTCAGGGTTTATGAACACTGAAGCTTTCTTT,CASSGFMNTEAFF
NA,TRBV6-1,NA,TRBJ1-1,TGTGCCAGCAGTGAAGCGGAAGATCTAGGTCCCATGAACACTGAAGCTTTCTTT,CASSEAEDLGPMNTEAFF
NA,TRBV5-1,NA,TRBJ1-5,TGCGCCAGCAGCTTAGGACAGCTCAATCAGCCCCAGCATTTT,CASSLGQLNQPQHF
NA,TRBV9,NA,TRBJ2-5,TGTGCCAGCAGCGTATATGGCCGAGAGACCCAGTACTTC,CASSVYGRETQYF
NA,TRBV18,NA,TRBJ2-2,TGTGCCAGCTCACCAGGGATCACCGGGGAGCTGTTTTTT,CASSPGITGELFF
NA,TRBV20-1,TRBD1,TRBJ1-2,TGCAGTGCTAGTTCGGGACAGAACTATGGCTACACCTTC,CSASSGQNYGYTF